This T cell receptor (beta chain) is drawn from a study of beta chain features in type 1 diabetes. About the study: Examination covered roughly 100,000,000 sorted cells spanning all samples.

Study-wide results and limits: A potential influence of HLA type upon TCRB rearrangement remained unresolved herein. Type 1 diabetes patients had moderately but significantly shorter TCRB CDR3s in all four CD4+ subsets. Diminished insertions and augmented deletions at VDJ junctions characterized type 1 diabetes patients.

Staining for CD45RO/CCR7/CD25/CD127/CD95/CD27 allowed sorting of CD4+ naive, central memory, regulatory and stem cell-like memory cells. Points on this clone: Its specificity is unknown.

Sequenced material consisted of expressed TCRB transcripts (all of the isolated RNA was reverse transcribed). Clones were sequenced by immunoSEQ multiplex PCR, and TCRdb holds only the in-frame ones, with some missing. The table records approximately 730,000 clones, around an eighth of them present only once. This CDR3 comprises 14 residues. CDR1 and CDR2 from the germline V gene are LNHDA and SQIVND (reference sequence). The junction had 13 bases not matched to a gene; V was cut back by 9 bases and J by 5 bases. The chain uses TRBV19 and TRBJ2-7; 7 bases map to TRBD1. This sequence originates from a man younger than 30 with type 1 diabetes. Sequencing was performed on naive CD4+ T cells from blood. CDR3 protein: CASPTGRNSHEQYF. The CDR3 nucleotides are TGTGCCAGCCCGACAGGGCGGAATAGTCACGAGCAGTACTTC.